This passage covers 20 T cell receptor beta chains from one sample sequenced in a study of cytomegalovirus exposure and HLA in healthy donors. TCRdb's table, derived via immunoSEQ multiplex PCR, lists solely in-frame clones and lacks some. Found here are about 250,000 clones, approximately 84% of them singletons; the top ten hold 12%. The specimen was PBMCs. These receptors were collected from a man younger than 35 in good health and CMV-seropositive.

The CDR3 spells CASSDRGVNQPQHF. The CDR3 nucleotides read TGTGCCAGCAGCGACAGGGGGGTGAATCAGCCCCAGCATTTT. The gene calls are TRBV7-9 and TRBJ1-5; TRBD1 matches at 9 bases. Trimming removed 5 bases from V and 4 bases from J; junction bases left unmatched: 3. This CDR3 contains 14 residues. The germline CDR1 and CDR2 sequences are SEHNR and FQNEAQ (reference sequence).

The chain combines TRBV30 with TRBJ2-1; D gene unclear. The CDR3 covers 11 residues. Trimming removed 4 bases at V and 4 bases at J, with 5 bases between. The germline gives CDR1 GTSNPN, CDR2 SVGIG (reference sequence). The CDR3 loop is CAWTIYNEQFF. The CDR3 nucleotides read TGTGCCTGGACCATTTACAATGAGCAGTTCTTC.

This clone has a handful of counts. The chain joins TRBV19 to TRBJ2-2; D perhaps matches TRBD2 (6 bases). Germline values: CDR1 LNHDA, CDR2 SQIVND (reference sequence). V shed 8 bases and J shed 7 bases, with 20 bases lying between them. CDR3 length: 15 amino acids. CDR3 DNA sequence: TGTGCCAGTGCGCTTGGGGGGTCGTGGGGCGGGGAGCTGTTTTTT. Encoded protein: CASALGGSWGGELFF.

This chain joins TRBV27 and TRBJ2-2, with D unclear. V lost 4 bases and J 2 bases, leaving 8 bases between the germline ends. CDR1 and CDR2 from the germline V gene are MNHEY and SMNVEV (reference sequence). The CDR3 covers 14 residues. CDR3 protein: CASSSLVNTGELFF. In nucleotides, the CDR3 is TGTGCCAGCAGTTCTCTAGTAAACACCGGGGAGCTGTTTTTT.

The chain combines TRBV4-1 with TRBJ1-3; D gene ambiguous. The length of the CDR3 is 12 residues. Trimming removed 2 bases at V and 4 bases at J, with 3 bases between. Germline assignment: CDR1 MGHRA and CDR2 YSYEKL. The CDR3 is CASSQNGNTIYF. In nucleotides, the CDR3 is TGCGCCAGCAGCCAAAACGGAAACACCATATATTTT.

This clone was picked up one time. The V and J genes are TRBV5-6 and TRBJ1-3; D is possibly TRBD1 (5 bases). Germline V gene lookup returns CDR1 SGHDT and CDR2 YYEEEE. The CDR3 runs 15 residues. V lost 3 bases, J lost 2 bases, and 12 bases lay in between. The CDR3 DNA reads as TGTGCCAGCAGCTGGGGGAGGGGTGCTGGAAACACCATATATTTT. It is translated as CASSWGRGAGNTIYF.

This chain links TRBV29-1 with TRBJ2-7; D may be TRBD1 or TRBD2 (5 bases each). CDR1 is SQVTM and CDR2 is ANQGSEA in the germline V gene. V gave up 7 bases and J gave up 3 bases, with 19 bases separating them. The CDR3 is 14 residues long. The CDR3 loop is CSAAGTSEGYEQYF. CDR3 nucleotides: TGCAGCGCAGCCGGGACGAGCGAAGGCTACGAGCAGTACTTC.

The V gene is TRBV19, the J gene TRBJ1-2, with D perhaps matching TRBD1 (5 bases). The ends were cut back, 7 bases at V and 8 bases at J, with 14 bases in the middle. CDR3 length: 12 residues. Per the germline V gene, CDR1 is LNHDA and CDR2 is SQIVND (reference sequence). CDR3 sequence: CASNGGEGGYTF. CDR3 in DNA: TGTGCCAGTAATGGGGGAGAGGGAGGCTACACCTTC.

The V call is TRBV28, the J call TRBJ1-3; no definite D call. V lost 6 bases to trimming and J lost 4 bases, with 16 bases between them. The CDR3 loop spans 15 amino acids. Germline CDR1 and CDR2: MDHEN and SYDVKM. CDR3 bases: TGTGCCAGCAGCCTCCCTGGCGATGAGGGAAACACCATATATTTT. This translates into CASSLPGDEGNTIYF.

The rearrangement joins TRBV5-4 to TRBJ2-7; TRBD2 might be the D (5 bases). Germline V gene lookup returns CDR1 SGHNT and CDR2 YYREEE (reference sequence). Trimming removed 0 bases at V and 5 bases at J, with 15 bases between. The CDR3 consists of 15 residues. CDR3 sequence (DNA): TGTGCCAGCAGCTTGGTGCGGGCCTCGGGGAACGAGCAGTACTTC. Its translation: CASSLVRASGNEQYF. Filled out from reference TRBV5-4 and TRBJ2-7, the complete variable domain reads ETGVTQSPTHLIKTRGQQVTLRCSSQSGHNTVSWYQQALGQGPQFIFQYYREEENGRGNFPPRFSGLQFPNYSSELNVNALELDDSALYLCASSLVRASGNEQYFGPGTRLTVT.

The rearrangement uses TRBV30 and TRBJ1-3; tentative D call: TRBD1 (5 bases). The CDR3 totals 15 residues. CDR1 and CDR2 from the germline V gene are GTSNPN and SVGIG (reference sequence). Deletions cut 3 bases from V and 2 bases from J, with 14 bases between. CDR3 nucleotide sequence: TGTGCCTGGAGGCCCCCCGGGGGAGCTGGAAACACCATATATTTT. Its protein is CAWRPPGGAGNTIYF.

The V call is TRBV23-1, the J call TRBJ2-7; D unclear. TRBV23-1 is filed as an ORF, its function uncertain. The V gene lost 6 bases and the J gene lost 4 bases, with 10 bases spanning the gap. The CDR3 runs to 12 residues. CDR3 DNA sequence: TGCGCCAGCAGCCATGGATCGTACGAGCAGTACTTC. Its protein is CASSHGSYEQYF.

On this clone itself: The junction differs from germline at one of its ends, possibly a read error. The rearrangement links TRBV2 to TRBJ2-5; D gene uncertain. CDR1 is SNHLY and CDR2 is FYNNEI in the germline V gene. CDR3 length: 15 residues. The CDR3 region is CASNEAGLVGETQYF. In nucleotides, the CDR3 is TGTGCCAGCAATGAAGCCGGGCTAGTGGGGGAGACCCAGTACTTC.

The chain links TRBV2 to TRBJ1-2; TRBD1 agrees at 9 bases. This CDR3 is built from 13 residues. CDR1 is SNHLY, CDR2 FYNNEI, per germline. The V gene end was trimmed by 9 bases and the J gene end by 2 bases; junction bases not matched to a gene: 4. The DNA for the CDR3 is TGTGCCAGATCGGGACAGGGCAACTATGGCTACACCTTC. It codes for CARSGQGNYGYTF. Based on the CDR3 plus reference TRBV2 and TRBJ1-2, the full variable domain is EPEVTQTPSHQVTQMGQEVILRCVPISNHLYFYWYRQILGQKVEFLVSFYNNEISEKSEIFDDQFSVERPDGSNFTLKIRSTKLEDSAMYFCARSGQGNYGYTFGSGTRLTVV.

This chain uses TRBV30 with TRBJ1-1; D call uncertain. CDR1 and CDR2 from the germline V gene are GTSNPN and SVGIG (reference sequence). The CDR3 loop spans 14 amino acids. With 0 bases removed from V and 1 base from J, the gap between germline ends came to 9 bases. CDR3: CAWSVGPRNTEAFF. The CDR3 nucleotides read TGTGCCTGGAGTGTAGGGCCTAGGAACACTGAAGCTTTCTTT.

V is TRBV6-5 and J is TRBJ1-3; 7 bases fit TRBD1. After removal of 2 bases from V and 2 bases from J, the junction contained 3 bases not matched to a gene. The length of the CDR3 is 15 residues. Per germline, CDR1 MNHEY and CDR2 SVGAGI. CDR3 sequence reads: CASSYLGTAGNTIYF. The CDR3 DNA sequence: TGTGCCAGCAGTTACCTAGGGACAGCTGGAAACACCATATATTTT.

The chain employs TRBV11-2 and TRBJ2-7, with D possibly matching TRBD2 (5 bases). The germline V gene encodes CDR1 SGHAT and CDR2 FQNNGV. The V end lost 4 bases, the J end lost 0 bases, and 16 bases lay between the germline ends. The CDR3 is made up of 16 amino acids. The CDR3 DNA reads TGTGCCAGCAGCTCCACGGGGTGGGGAAGCTCCTACGAGCAGTACTTC. Its protein is CASSSTGWGSSYEQYF.

The chain is built from TRBV25-1 and TRBJ1-4; D possibly corresponds to TRBD1 (6 bases). The CDR3 has 16 residues. V lost 3 bases and J lost 1, with 12 bases in between. The germline V gene has CDR1 MGHDK and CDR2 SYGVNS. As DNA, the CDR3 is TGTGCCAGCAGTGAGACCCCACAGGGAACTAATGAAAAACTGTTTTTT. This encodes CASSETPQGTNEKLFF.

The J gene is TRBJ1-1, the V gene TRBV5-1; possibly TRBD1 for D (5 bases). Germline V gene lookup returns CDR1 SGHRS and CDR2 YFSETQ. The CDR3 spans 15 residues. V was shortened by 6 bases and J by 3 bases, with 18 bases between the two germline ends. CDR3 sequence (DNA): TGCGCCAGCAAAAAACAGGTGACCTTAGACACTGAAGCTTTCTTT. Translation gives CASKKQVTLDTEAFF.

The rearrangement joins TRBV5-4 to TRBJ1-1; no clear D gene. The length of the CDR3 is 14 residues. V lost 0 bases and J lost 4, with 10 bases in between. Germline V gives CDR1 SGHNT, CDR2 YYREEE (reference sequence). As DNA, the CDR3 is TGTGCCAGCAGCTTGGCAGCGACGAGCACTGAAGCTTTCTTT. Translation gives CASSLAATSTEAFF.